Listed below are T cell receptor beta chains from one sample, sequenced in a study of blood T cell repertoires in COVID-19. The method was immunoSEQ multiplex PCR; TCRdb's version includes in-frame clones alone and lacks a portion of them. The table shows under 300,000 clones, with around 90% occurring only once. Sequences were obtained from peripheral blood. These receptors all stem from a man aged 50-60 years with acute or convalescent COVID-19. Each CDR3 is given with its conserved first and last residue. D genes are given only for firm matches. Where a row states a size, it is once, few, many or the class of an expanded clone; other rows omit it.

d_call j_call v_call cdr3_length clone_size cdr3_nt cdr3_aa
NA TRBJ1-2 TRBV18 17 NA TGTGCCAGCTCCCGAGGCTTCACAGGGATATCTAACTATGGCTACACCTTC CASSRGFTGISNYGYTF
NA TRBJ2-7 TRBV3-1/TRBV3-2 13 NA TGTGCCAGCAGCCAAGGGGGGGGGCCCACGCAGTACTTC CASSQGGGPTQYF
TRBD1 TRBJ2-2 TRBV6-6 16 NA TGTGCCAGCAAGTCGTCAGGGGGCGCGAACACCGGGGAGCTGTTTTTT CASKSSGGANTGELFF
NA TRBJ2-3 TRBV21-1 17 NA TGTGCCAGCAGCACAACTCTAGCGGGGGGTAGCACAGATACGCAGTATTTT CASSTTLAGGSTDTQYF
NA TRBJ1-5 TRBV21-1 17 NA TGTGCCAGCAGCAAAGTTGGGGGCACGCTGAGCAATCAGCCCCAGCATTTT CASSKVGGTLSNQPQHF
TRBD1 TRBJ1-1 TRBV29-1 13 NA TGCAGCGCCTCCGACAGGGCGAGCACTGAAGCTTTCTTT CSASDRASTEAFF
NA TRBJ1-2 TRBV18 14 NA TGTGCCAGCTCACCGGGAGAAACTAACTATGGCTACACCTTC CASSPGETNYGYTF
NA TRBJ2-1 TRBV6-5 12 NA TGTGCCAGCAGAACGGGGTCCAATGAGCAGTTCTTC CASRTGSNEQFF
NA TRBJ1-1 TRBV30 12 NA TGTGCCTGGGGACGGGAGAACACTGAAGCTTTCTTT CAWGRENTEAFF
NA TRBJ2-7 TRBV12-5 16 NA TGTGCTAGTGGCCCCGGAAGTTATCTACTAGGGTACGAGCAGTACTTC CASGPGSYLLGYEQYF
TRBD1 TRBJ1-3 TRBV7-8 15 once TGTGCCAGCAGAACCCCCACAGGGGACGGAAACACCATATATTTT CASRTPTGDGNTIYF
NA TRBJ2-7 TRBV3-1/TRBV3-2 12 NA TGTGCCAGCAGCCATTGGAGCTACGAGCAGTACTTC CASSHWSYEQYF
TRBD2 TRBJ2-5 TRBV28 14 NA TGTGCCAGTGGAGAGCGGGGAGTTTGGGAGACCCAGTACTTC CASGERGVWETQYF
TRBD1 TRBJ2-7 TRBV3-1/TRBV3-2 15 NA TGTGCCAGCAGCCTAGGGGACAGGGCCTCCTACGAGCAGTACTTC CASSLGDRASYEQYF
TRBD1 TRBJ2-1 TRBV4-1 16 NA TGCGCCAGCAGCCAGATGGGACAGGGGACCTACAATGAGCAGTTCTTC CASSQMGQGTYNEQFF
TRBD2 TRBJ2-3 TRBV6-1 15 NA TGTGCCAGCAGTGAACAGCGGGGGACCCCAGATACGCAGTATTTT CASSEQRGTPDTQYF
TRBD1 TRBJ1-2 TRBV6-5 14 NA TGTGCCAGCGAATCACAGGGGGCGCAGGGCGGCTACACCTTC CASESQGAQGGYTF
TRBD2 TRBJ2-5 TRBV6-2/TRBV6-3 16 NA TGTGCCAGCAGTCCCGGTGGGGCGGGGGGGAGCGAGACCCAGTACTTC CASSPGGAGGSETQYF
NA TRBJ2-5 TRBV7-9 14 once TGTGCCAGCAGCTCCGGACTCCTGTGGGAGACCCAGTACTTC CASSSGLLWETQYF
NA TRBJ2-1 TRBV12-3/TRBV12-4 13 once TGTGCCAGCAGTTTCAGCAGGGCGAATGAGCAGTTCTTC CASSFSRANEQFF
NA TRBJ1-4 TRBV5-1 15 NA TGCGCCAGCAGCTTGGGTGCAGGGTTAAATGAAAAACTGTTTTTT CASSLGAGLNEKLFF
TRBD1 TRBJ2-2 TRBV5-1 14 NA TGCGCCAGCGGACTGGACAGGGGGTCCGGGGAGCTGTTTTTT CASGLDRGSGELFF
NA TRBJ1-4 TRBV15 17 NA TGTGCCACCAGCAGGGAAAGACAGCCTGCAACTAATGAAAAACTGTTTTTT CATSRERQPATNEKLFF
NA TRBJ1-2 TRBV30 11 NA TGTGCCAGAGGATTTAACTATGGCTACACCTTC CARGFNYGYTF
NA TRBJ2-5 TRBV6-6 15 NA TGTGCCAGCAGTTACTCAGGACTCGGTGCAGAGACCCAGTACTTC CASSYSGLGAETQYF
NA TRBJ2-5 TRBV12-3/TRBV12-4 11 NA TGTGCCAGCAGAAAAACCGGGACTCAGTACTTC CASRKTGTQYF
TRBD1 TRBJ2-5 TRBV5-1 15 NA TGCGCCAGCAGCTTGGGGGGACAGGGTTCGGAGACCCAGTACTTC CASSLGGQGSETQYF
NA TRBJ1-2 TRBV5-1 15 NA TGCGCCAGCAGCCCCCAAAGCGGGGGGCACTATGGCTACACCTTC CASSPQSGGHYGYTF
TRBD2 TRBJ2-2 TRBV10-2 17 NA TGCGCCAGCAAGCTTGGAGCGGGGATAGAGAACACCGGGGAGCTGTTTTTT CASKLGAGIENTGELFF
NA TRBJ2-3 TRBV19 14 NA TGTGCCAGTAGTACTTCAGGGTTCACAGATACGCAGTATTTT CASSTSGFTDTQYF
NA TRBJ1-5 TRBV30 14 NA TGTGCCTGGAGTCGGGGTTTTGACAATCAGCCCCAGCATTTT CAWSRGFDNQPQHF
NA TRBJ1-1 TRBV6-6 16 NA TGTGCCAGTGGGGGTGGGAGGTCGGGTTGGAACACTGAAGCTTTCTTT CASGGGRSGWNTEAFF
NA TRBJ1-1 TRBV19 14 NA TGTGCCAGTAGTCCAGGCGGGTTCGGCACTGAAGCTTTCTTT CASSPGGFGTEAFF
TRBD1 TRBJ1-4 TRBV5-8 13 NA TGTGCCAGCAGCTTTAACAGGGGGGGAAAACTGTTTTTT CASSFNRGGKLFF
TRBD1 TRBJ1-2 TRBV19 15 NA TGTGCCAGTAGTATCCCCCCGACAGGGCCTAATGGCTACACCTTC CASSIPPTGPNGYTF
NA TRBJ1-6 TRBV10-3 14 NA TGTGCCAGCCGACAATCAGAAGGAGGGTCACCCCTCCACTTT CASRQSEGGSPLHF
NA TRBJ1-1 TRBV10-2 18 NA TGCGCCAGCAGTGAAGTGGGGGTAGGGAGGTCCGCTAACACTGAAGCTTTCTTT CASSEVGVGRSANTEAFF
NA TRBJ1-2 TRBV12-3/TRBV12-4 12 NA TGTGCCAGCAGTTCCCTCCCCCATGGCTACACCTTC CASSSLPHGYTF
TRBD2 TRBJ2-7 TRBV3-1/TRBV3-2 17 few TGTGCCAGCAGCCGGACTAGCGGGGGGGTCCTCCCCTACGAGCAGTACTTC CASSRTSGGVLPYEQYF
TRBD2 TRBJ2-5 TRBV5-6 15 NA TGTGCCAGCAGCTTTCCAGGACTAGCTAAAGAGACCCAGTACTTC CASSFPGLAKETQYF